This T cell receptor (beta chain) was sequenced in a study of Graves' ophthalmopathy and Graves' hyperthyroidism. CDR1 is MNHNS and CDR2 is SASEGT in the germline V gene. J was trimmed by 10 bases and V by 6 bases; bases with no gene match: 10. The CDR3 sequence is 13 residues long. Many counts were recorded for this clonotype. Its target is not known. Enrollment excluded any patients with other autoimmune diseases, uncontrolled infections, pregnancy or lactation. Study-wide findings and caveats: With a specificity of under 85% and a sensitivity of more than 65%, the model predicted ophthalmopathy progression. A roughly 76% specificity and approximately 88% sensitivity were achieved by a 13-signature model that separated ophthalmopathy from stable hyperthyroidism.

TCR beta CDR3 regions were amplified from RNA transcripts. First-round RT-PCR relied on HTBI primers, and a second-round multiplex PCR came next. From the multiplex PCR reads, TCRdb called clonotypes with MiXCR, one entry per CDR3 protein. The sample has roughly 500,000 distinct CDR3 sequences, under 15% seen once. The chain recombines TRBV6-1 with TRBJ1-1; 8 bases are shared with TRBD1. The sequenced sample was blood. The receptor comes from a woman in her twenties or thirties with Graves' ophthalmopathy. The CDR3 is CASRDGQGQRAFF. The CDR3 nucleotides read TGTGCCAGCAGGGATGGACAGGGCCAAAGAGCTTTCTTT.